This is a list of T cell receptor beta chains from one sample in a study of control samples from healthy donors and cancer patients. The assay was immunoSEQ multiplex PCR, and TCRdb's table has in-frame clones only and misses some. Of tens of thousands of clones listed, roughly 93% are singletons. The sequenced sample was PBMCs. The source of these receptors is a woman aged 40 to 55 with lung cancer. CDR3s include the opening cysteine and the closing phenylalanine or tryptophan. A D gene is named only where the DNA matches it firmly. The size entry is marked missing in some rows and otherwise reads once, few, many or a size class.

abundance	d_gene	v_gene	j_gene	CDR3aa	CDR3nt
-	-	TRBV12-5	TRBJ1-1	CASGGDPNTEAFF	TGTGCTAGTGGTGGGGACCCGAACACTGAAGCTTTCTTT
-	-	TRBV11-1	TRBJ2-5	CASSLRAGSHQETQYF	TGTGCCAGCAGCTTACGGGCGGGGTCCCACCAAGAGACCCAGTACTTC
-	-	TRBV18	TRBJ2-1	CASSPMGTYNEQFF	TGTGCCAGCTCACCAATGGGGACGTACAATGAGCAGTTCTTC
-	TRBD1	TRBV19	TRBJ1-5	CASSPRQGTQPQHF	TGTGCCAGTAGTCCAAGACAGGGGACTCAGCCCCAGCATTTT
-	-	TRBV21-1	TRBJ1-5	CASSKAAGQKSAQHF	TGTGCCAGCAGCAAAGCGGCGGGACAAAAATCAGCCCAGCATTTT
-	-	TRBV5-4	TRBJ2-6	CASSLLGQFSGANVLTF	TGTGCCAGCAGCTTGTTAGGACAGTTCTCTGGGGCCAACGTCCTGACTTTC
-	-	TRBV9	TRBJ1-5	CASSATVSNQPQHF	TGTGCCAGCAGCGCGACAGTTAGCAATCAGCCCCAGCATTTT
-	-	TRBV28	TRBJ2-3	CASNWSWTTGTDTQYF	TGTGCCAGCAATTGGTCGTGGACAACGGGCACAGATACGCAGTATTTT
-	-	TRBV27	TRBJ1-5	CASSGYEGNQPQHF	TGTGCCAGCTCGGGCTACGAAGGGAATCAGCCCCAGCATTTT
-	-	TRBV27	TRBJ1-1	CASSLEAGVVTEAFF	TGTGCCAGCAGTTTAGAAGCAGGGGTGGTAACTGAAGCTTTCTTT
-	-	TRBV6-5	TRBJ2-7	CASRNGRAREYEQYF	TGTGCCAGCAGAAATGGGCGGGCCCGGGAATACGAGCAGTACTTC
-	-	TRBV12-3/TRBV12-4	TRBJ1-2	CASSWTSGYGYTF	TGTGCCAGCAGTTGGACAAGCGGCTATGGCTACACCTTC
-	-	TRBV7-2	TRBJ2-2	CASSYSNTGELFF	TGTGCCAGCAGCTACAGCAACACCGGGGAGCTGTTTTTT
-	-	TRBV28	TRBJ1-5	CASLTGIENQPQHF	TGTGCCAGCCTCACAGGGATTGAAAATCAGCCCCAGCATTTT
-	-	TRBV7-9	TRBJ1-1	CASSPGRLDGTEAFF	TGTGCCAGCAGCCCAGGGAGGCTAGACGGGACTGAAGCTTTCTTT
-	-	TRBV5-1	TRBJ2-7	CASAPQVNTYEQYF	TGCGCCAGCGCTCCCCAGGTAAATACCTACGAGCAGTACTTC
-	-	TRBV15	TRBJ1-1	CATSGGAAMNTEAFF	TGTGCCACCAGCGGCGGGGCTGCCATGAACACTGAAGCTTTCTTT
-	-	TRBV9	TRBJ2-1	CASSVLGSFEYNEQFF	TGTGCCAGCAGCGTTCTTGGAAGTTTCGAGTACAATGAGCAGTTCTTC
once	-	TRBV28	TRBJ2-7	CASSLSGTVTYEQYF	TGTGCCAGCAGTTTATCGGGGACGGTGACCTACGAGCAGTACTTC
-	-	TRBV11-3	TRBJ2-2	CASSLEHTGELFF	TGTGCCAGCAGCTTAGAACATACCGGGGAGCTGTTTTTT
-	-	TRBV7-9	TRBJ2-3	CASTKDSPSTDTQYF	TGTGCCAGCACCAAGGACAGCCCTAGCACAGATACGCAGTATTTT
-	-	TRBV2	TRBJ2-5	CASNRVIQETQYF	TGTGCCAGCAACAGGGTTATTCAAGAGACCCAGTACTTC
-	TRBD1	TRBV5-1	TRBJ1-4	CATTLRDRVTNEKLFF	TGCGCCACCACACTCCGGGACAGGGTTACTAATGAAAAACTGTTTTTT
-	TRBD1	TRBV7-9	TRBJ1-4	CASSLPSSGDRDGNEKLFF	TGTGCCAGCAGCCTACCTTCTTCCGGGGACAGGGATGGGAATGAAAAACTGTTTTTT
-	TRBD1	TRBV27	TRBJ1-2	CASSLYGTGMEFYGYTF	TGTGCCAGCAGTCTATACGGGACAGGGATGGAGTTCTATGGCTACACCTTC
-	-	TRBV6-5	TRBJ1-5	CASSSINQPQHF	TGTGCCAGCAGTTCTATAAATCAGCCCCAGCATTTT
-	-	TRBV7-2	TRBJ2-1	CASSLYGEQFF	TGTGCCAGCAGCTTATATGGGGAGCAGTTCTTC
-	TRBD1	TRBV3-1/TRBV3-2	TRBJ1-4	CASSQDLGQAEKLFF	TGTGCCAGCAGCCAAGATCTGGGACAGGCTGAAAAACTGTTTTTT
-	-	TRBV13	TRBJ2-3	CASSSRGGRGPPTDTQYF	TGTGCCAGCAGTTCAAGGGGAGGTAGGGGGCCCCCCACAGATACGCAGTATTTT